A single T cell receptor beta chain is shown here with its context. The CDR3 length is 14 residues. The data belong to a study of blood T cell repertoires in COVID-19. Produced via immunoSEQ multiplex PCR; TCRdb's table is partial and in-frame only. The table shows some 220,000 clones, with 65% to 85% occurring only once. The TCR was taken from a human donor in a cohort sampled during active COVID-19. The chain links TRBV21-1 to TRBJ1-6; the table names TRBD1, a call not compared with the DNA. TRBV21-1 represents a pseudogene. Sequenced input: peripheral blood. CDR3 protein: CASSNTVPYSPLHF. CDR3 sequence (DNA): TGTGCCAGCAGCAATACAGTGCCTTATTCACCCCTCCACTTT.